This T cell receptor beta chain was identified in a study of shared clonotypes between healthy human individuals. Study outcomes and limitations: Estimated richness was generally greater in naive than memory subsets. Generation probabilities of non-shared clonotypes were lower (relative to those shared by all four donors).

Clones were sequenced by immunoSEQ multiplex PCR, and TCRdb holds only the in-frame ones, with some missing. Counted here are hundreds of thousands of clones, 74% occurring once; the ten biggest clones make up approximately 1.8%. This clone was observed a few times. Its antigen remains unidentified. V was trimmed by 7 bases and J by 2 bases, leaving 9 bases between them. The germline gives CDR1 MDHEN, CDR2 SYDVKM. The CDR3 has 12 residues. The sequenced sample consisted of memory CD4+ T cells sorted from blood. Subset specified: CD45RA-negative fraction. This chain connects TRBV28 to TRBJ2-7; no clear D gene. The receptor comes from a young woman in good health. Written as DNA, the CDR3 is TGTGCCAGCAAGCGAAGGGCCTACGAGCAGTACTTC. It is translated as CASKRRAYEQYF. Full variable domain (outside the CDR3, taken from reference TRBV28 and TRBJ2-7): DVKVTQSSRYLVKRTGEKVFLECVQDMDHENMFWYRQDPGLGLRLIYFSYDVKMKEKGDIPEGYSVSREKKERFSLILESASTNQTSMYLCASKRRAYEQYFGPGTRLTVT.